These T cell receptor beta chains were read from a single sample in a study of blood T cells in healthy people across ages. MiXCR was run by TCRdb on the 5' RACE reads, yielding one entry per CDR3 protein. The table has around 2 million distinct CDR3 sequences, 39% seen once. Sequences were obtained from blood. These receptors were collected from a human donor in good health. Both conserved end residues are part of each CDR3. A D gene is named only where the DNA matches it firmly. Some rows have no size entry. The others give once, few or many, or a class for an expanded clone.

J: TRBJ2-7
size: .
V: TRBV5-8
D: .
DNA: TGTGCCAGCAGCTTGGCCCGTGCATCCCGGGGCTACGAGCAGTACTTC
CDR3: CASSLARASRGYEQYF

J: TRBJ1-5
size: .
V: TRBV6-2/TRBV6-3
D: .
DNA: TGTGCCAGCAGTTACCGGGGGCGGGATGACAATCAGCCCCAGCATTTT
CDR3: CASSYRGRDDNQPQHF

J: TRBJ2-3
size: few
V: TRBV4-2
D: .
DNA: TGTGCCAGCAGCCAAGGGGATGGGGGTCGGGATACGCAGTATTTT
CDR3: CASSQGDGGRDTQYF

J: TRBJ1-2
size: .
V: TRBV7-2
D: .
DNA: TGTGCCAGCAGCCTGAAAGCGACGGCTAACTATGGCTACACCTTC
CDR3: CASSLKATANYGYTF

J: TRBJ2-4
size: few
V: TRBV29-1
D: .
DNA: TGCAGCGTTGAACGGGGTGAGGCCAAAAACATTCAGTACTTC
CDR3: CSVERGEAKNIQYF

J: TRBJ2-3
size: few
V: TRBV9
D: .
DNA: TGTGCCAGCAGCCCCGATGGGGCAGGGTTGCAAGATACGCAGTATTTT
CDR3: CASSPDGAGLQDTQYF

J: TRBJ2-2
size: .
V: TRBV6-2/TRBV6-3
D: .
DNA: TGTGCCAGCAGTTTTAAGGTCACCGGGGAGCTGTTTTTT
CDR3: CASSFKVTGELFF

J: TRBJ1-2
size: many
V: TRBV6-5
D: .
DNA: TGTGCCAGCTATAGCAGCTATGGCTACACCTTC
CDR3: CASYSSYGYTF

J: TRBJ2-5
size: .
V: TRBV4-3
D: .
DNA: TGCGCCAGCAGCCAAGATCGAGGGGTTTGGGAGACCCAGTACTTC
CDR3: CASSQDRGVWETQYF

J: TRBJ2-7
size: .
V: TRBV5-1
D: TRBD2
DNA: TGCGCCAGCAGCTTGGTGGCTCAGCGGGGCCATGCCTACGAGCAGTACTTC
CDR3: CASSLVAQRGHAYEQYF

J: TRBJ2-3
size: .
V: TRBV5-1
D: .
DNA: TGCGCCAGCAGCTTGGCCCGGTTGGCAGGAAATACTGTAAATACGCAGTATTTT
CDR3: CASSLARLAGNTVNTQYF